The clone carrying this T cell receptor beta chain was detected only a few times. This sample stems from a study of blood T cell repertoires in COVID-19. Measured with immunoSEQ multiplex PCR; TCRdb has only the in-frame clones, and not every one. In the table there are about 210,000 clones, approximately 82% of which are singletons. V gave up 1 base and J gave up 0 bases; unmatched junction bases: 5. This CDR3 is 17 amino acids long. The V gene's germline CDR1 is LGHDT and CDR2 YNNKEL (reference sequence). The rearrangement joins TRBV3-1 (or the pseudogene TRBV3-2) to TRBJ2-3; 9 bases fit TRBD2. The sequence was collected from a woman between 45 and 60 years old with acute or convalescent COVID-19. The sequenced material came from peripheral blood. For the CDR3, the DNA is TGTGCCAGCAGCCAAGTAGCGCTAGCGGGAAGCACAGATACGCAGTATTTT. Translation gives CASSQVALAGSTDTQYF.